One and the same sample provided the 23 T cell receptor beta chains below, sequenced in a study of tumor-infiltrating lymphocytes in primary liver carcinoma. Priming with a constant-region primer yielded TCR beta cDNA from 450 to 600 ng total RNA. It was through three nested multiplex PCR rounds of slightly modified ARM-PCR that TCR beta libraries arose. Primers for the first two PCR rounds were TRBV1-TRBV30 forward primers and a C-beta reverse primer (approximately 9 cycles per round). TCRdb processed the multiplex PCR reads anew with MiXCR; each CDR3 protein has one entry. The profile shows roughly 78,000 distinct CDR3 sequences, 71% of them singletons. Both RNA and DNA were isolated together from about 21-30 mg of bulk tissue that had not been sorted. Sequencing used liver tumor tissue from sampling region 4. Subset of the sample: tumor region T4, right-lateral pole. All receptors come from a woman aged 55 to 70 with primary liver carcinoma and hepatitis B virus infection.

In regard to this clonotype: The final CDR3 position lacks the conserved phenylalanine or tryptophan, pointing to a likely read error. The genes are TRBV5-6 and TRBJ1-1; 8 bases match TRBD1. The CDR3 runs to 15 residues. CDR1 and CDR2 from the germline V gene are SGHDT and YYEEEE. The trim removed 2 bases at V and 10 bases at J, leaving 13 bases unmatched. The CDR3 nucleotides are TGTGCCAGCAGCTTTGTTCGGAACAGGGGGTTCGGAGCTTTCTCT. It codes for CASSFVRNRGFGAFS.

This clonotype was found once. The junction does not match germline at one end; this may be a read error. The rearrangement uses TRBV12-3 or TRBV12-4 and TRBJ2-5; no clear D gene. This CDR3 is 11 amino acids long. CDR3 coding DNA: TGTACCAGCAGTTTATCAGAGACCCAGTACTTC. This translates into CTSSLSETQYF.

The CDR3 sequence is CADSQGQGRMQYF. The CDR3 DNA reads as TGTGCCGACAGCCAAGGCCAGGGAAGGATGCAGTACTTC. The V call is TRBV14, the J call TRBJ2-7; D is perhaps TRBD1 (5 bases). The germline V gene encodes CDR1 SGHDN and CDR2 FVKESK. V was trimmed by 11 bases and J by 9 bases, leaving 23 bases between them. The CDR3 contains 13 residues.

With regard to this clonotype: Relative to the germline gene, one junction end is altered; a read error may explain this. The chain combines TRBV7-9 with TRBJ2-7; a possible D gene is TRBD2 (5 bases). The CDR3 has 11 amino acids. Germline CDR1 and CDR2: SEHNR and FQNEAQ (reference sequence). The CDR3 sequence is CASSSSYERHF. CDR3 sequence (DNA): TGTGCCAGCAGCTCCTCCTACGAGCGGCACTTC.

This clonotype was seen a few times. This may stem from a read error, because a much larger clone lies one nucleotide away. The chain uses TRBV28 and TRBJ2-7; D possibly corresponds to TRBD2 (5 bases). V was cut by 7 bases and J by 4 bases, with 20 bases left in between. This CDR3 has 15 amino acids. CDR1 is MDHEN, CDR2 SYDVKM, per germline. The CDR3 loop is CASNILGGRLYEQYF. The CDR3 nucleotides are TGTGCCAGCAACATACTAGGCGGAAGACTTTACGAGCAGTACTTC.

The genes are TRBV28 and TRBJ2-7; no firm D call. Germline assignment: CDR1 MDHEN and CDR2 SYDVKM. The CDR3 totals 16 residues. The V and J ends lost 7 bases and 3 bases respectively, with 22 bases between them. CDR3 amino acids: CASTYAHPGTSYEQYF. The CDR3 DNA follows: TGTGCCAGCACCTATGCCCACCCCGGAACAAGCTACGAGCAGTACTTC.

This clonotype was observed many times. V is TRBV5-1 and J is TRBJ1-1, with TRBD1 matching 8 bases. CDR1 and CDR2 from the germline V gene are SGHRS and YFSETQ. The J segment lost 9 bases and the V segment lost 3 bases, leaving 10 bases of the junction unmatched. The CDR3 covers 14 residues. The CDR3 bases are TGCGCCAGCAGCTACGGACAGGGAGGAAGTAAAGCTTTCTTT. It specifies CASSYGQGGSKAFF.

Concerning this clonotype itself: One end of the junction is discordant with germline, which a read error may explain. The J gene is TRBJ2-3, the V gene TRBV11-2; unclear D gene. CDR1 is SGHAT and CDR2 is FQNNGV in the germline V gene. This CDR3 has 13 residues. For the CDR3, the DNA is TGCGCCAGTAGCTTAGATCGAGGAGATACGCTGTATTTT. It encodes CASSLDRGDTLYF.

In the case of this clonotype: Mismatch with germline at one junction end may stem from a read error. The CDR3 is CGISRGSGSQTYEQYF. DNA for the CDR3: TGTGGCATCAGTCGGGGGAGCGGGTCCCAAACATACGAGCAGTACTTC. The V gene is TRBV10-3, the J gene TRBJ2-7, with D maybe TRBD2 (6 bases). The CDR3 spans 16 residues. The germline gives CDR1 ENHRY, CDR2 SYGVKD.

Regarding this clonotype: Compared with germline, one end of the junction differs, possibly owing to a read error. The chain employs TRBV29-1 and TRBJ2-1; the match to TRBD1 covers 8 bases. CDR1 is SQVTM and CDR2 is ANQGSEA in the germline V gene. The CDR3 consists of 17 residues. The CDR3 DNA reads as TGCAGCGTTGAAGATTCGGACGCGACAGGGGCGTACAATGAGCAGTCCTTC. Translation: CSVEDSDATGAYNEQSF.

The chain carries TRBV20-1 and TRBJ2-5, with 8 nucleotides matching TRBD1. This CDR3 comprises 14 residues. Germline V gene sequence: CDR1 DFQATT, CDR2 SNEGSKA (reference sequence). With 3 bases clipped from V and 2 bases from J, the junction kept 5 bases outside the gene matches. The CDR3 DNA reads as TGCAGTGCTAGCCCCAGGGGGCGGCAAGAGACCCAGTACTTC. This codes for CSASPRGRQETQYF.

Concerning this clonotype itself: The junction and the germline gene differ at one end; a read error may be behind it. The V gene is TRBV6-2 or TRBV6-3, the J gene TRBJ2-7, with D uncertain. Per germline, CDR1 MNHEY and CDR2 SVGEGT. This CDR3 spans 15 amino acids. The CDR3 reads CASSTGRASSYEQYF. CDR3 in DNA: TGTGCCAGCAGTACCGGACGGGCCAGCTCCTACGAGCAGTACTTT.

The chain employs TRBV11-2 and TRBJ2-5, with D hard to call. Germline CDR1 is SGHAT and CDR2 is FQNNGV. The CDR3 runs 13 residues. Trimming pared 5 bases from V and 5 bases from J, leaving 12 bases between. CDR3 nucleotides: TGTGCCAGCAGCAAGATGCCAGATGAGACCCAGTACTTC. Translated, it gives CASSKMPDETQYF.

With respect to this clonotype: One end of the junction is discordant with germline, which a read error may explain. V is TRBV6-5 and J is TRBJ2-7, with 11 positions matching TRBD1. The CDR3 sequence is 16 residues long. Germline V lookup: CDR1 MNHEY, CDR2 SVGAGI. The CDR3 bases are TGTGCCGGCAGTTACTATACCGGGACAGGGGGTTTCGAGCAGTATTTC. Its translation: CAGSYYTGTGGFEQYF.

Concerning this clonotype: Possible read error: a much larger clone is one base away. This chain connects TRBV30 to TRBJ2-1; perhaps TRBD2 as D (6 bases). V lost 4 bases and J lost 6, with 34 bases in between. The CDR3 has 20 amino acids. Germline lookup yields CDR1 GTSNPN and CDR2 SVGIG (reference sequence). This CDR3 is CAWTPSRGGKVLFGFNEQFF. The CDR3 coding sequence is TGTGCCTGGACCCCCTCCCGGGGCGGGAAAGTTTTGTTCGGCTTCAATGAGCAGTTCTTC.

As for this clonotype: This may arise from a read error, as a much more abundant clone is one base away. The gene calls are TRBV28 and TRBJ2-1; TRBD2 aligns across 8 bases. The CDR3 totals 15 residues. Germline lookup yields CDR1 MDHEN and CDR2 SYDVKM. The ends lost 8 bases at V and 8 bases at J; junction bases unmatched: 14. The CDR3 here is CASRPSGGRLYEQFF. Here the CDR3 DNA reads TGTGCCAGCCGTCCATCAGGCGGGAGGTTATATGAGCAGTTCTTC.

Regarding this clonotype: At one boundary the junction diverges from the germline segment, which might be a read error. CDR3 in DNA: TGCAACGTTGTTGCCTCGGGACTAACGGCCTACGAGCAGTACTTC. Its protein is CNVVASGLTAYEQYF. The chain uses TRBV29-1 and TRBJ2-7; 7 bases agree with TRBD2. This CDR3 comprises 15 residues. The germline V gene has CDR1 SQVTM and CDR2 ANQGSEA.

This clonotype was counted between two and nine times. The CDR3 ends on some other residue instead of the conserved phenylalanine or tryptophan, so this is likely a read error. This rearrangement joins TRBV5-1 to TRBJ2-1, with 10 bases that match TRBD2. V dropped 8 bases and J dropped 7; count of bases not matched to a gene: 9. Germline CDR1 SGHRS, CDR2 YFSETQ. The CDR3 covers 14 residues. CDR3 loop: CASDLAGDLNEQFL. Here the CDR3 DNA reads TGCGCCAGTGATCTAGCGGGAGATCTGAATGAGCAGTTCTTA.

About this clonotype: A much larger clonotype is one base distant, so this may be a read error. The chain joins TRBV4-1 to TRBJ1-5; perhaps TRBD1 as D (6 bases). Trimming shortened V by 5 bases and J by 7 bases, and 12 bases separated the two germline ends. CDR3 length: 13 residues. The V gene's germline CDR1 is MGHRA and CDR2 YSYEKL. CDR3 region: CASSAQQGQPQHF. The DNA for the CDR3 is TGCGCCAGCAGCGCGCAACAGGGCCAGCCCCAGCATTTT.

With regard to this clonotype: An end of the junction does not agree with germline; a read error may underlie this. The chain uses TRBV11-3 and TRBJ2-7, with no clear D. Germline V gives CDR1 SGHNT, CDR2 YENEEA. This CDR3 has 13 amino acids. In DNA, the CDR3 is TGTGCCAGCAGCCTCTGGCCCCTATACAAGCAGTATTTC. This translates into CASSLWPLYKQYF.

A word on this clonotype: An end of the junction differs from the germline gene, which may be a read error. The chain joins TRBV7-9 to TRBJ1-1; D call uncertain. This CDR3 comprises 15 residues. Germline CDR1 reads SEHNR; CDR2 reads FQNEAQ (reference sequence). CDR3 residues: CAGSLTDPGASEAFF. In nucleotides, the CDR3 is TGTGCCGGCAGCTTAACCGACCCAGGAGCCAGTGAAGCTTTCTTT.

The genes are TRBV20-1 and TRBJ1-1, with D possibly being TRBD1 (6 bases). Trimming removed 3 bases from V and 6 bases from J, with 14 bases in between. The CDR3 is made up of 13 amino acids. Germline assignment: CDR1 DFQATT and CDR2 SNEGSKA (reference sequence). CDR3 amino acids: CSASIVRGSEAFF. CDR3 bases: TGCAGTGCTAGCATCGTCAGGGGATCTGAAGCTTTCTTT.

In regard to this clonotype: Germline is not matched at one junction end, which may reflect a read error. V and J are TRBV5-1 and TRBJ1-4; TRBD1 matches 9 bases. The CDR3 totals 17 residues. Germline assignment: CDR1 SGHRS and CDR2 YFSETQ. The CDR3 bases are TGCGCCAGCAGCTTGAACCCTCCCGGGACAGGGTACGAAAGACTGTTTTTC. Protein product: CASSLNPPGTGYERLFF. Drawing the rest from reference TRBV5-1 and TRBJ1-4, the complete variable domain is KAGVTQTPRYLIKTRGQQVTLSCSPISGHRSVSWYQQTPGQGLQFLFEYFSETQRNKGNFPGRFSGRQFSNSRSEMNVSTLELGDSALYLCASSLNPPGTGYERLFFGSGTQLSVL.